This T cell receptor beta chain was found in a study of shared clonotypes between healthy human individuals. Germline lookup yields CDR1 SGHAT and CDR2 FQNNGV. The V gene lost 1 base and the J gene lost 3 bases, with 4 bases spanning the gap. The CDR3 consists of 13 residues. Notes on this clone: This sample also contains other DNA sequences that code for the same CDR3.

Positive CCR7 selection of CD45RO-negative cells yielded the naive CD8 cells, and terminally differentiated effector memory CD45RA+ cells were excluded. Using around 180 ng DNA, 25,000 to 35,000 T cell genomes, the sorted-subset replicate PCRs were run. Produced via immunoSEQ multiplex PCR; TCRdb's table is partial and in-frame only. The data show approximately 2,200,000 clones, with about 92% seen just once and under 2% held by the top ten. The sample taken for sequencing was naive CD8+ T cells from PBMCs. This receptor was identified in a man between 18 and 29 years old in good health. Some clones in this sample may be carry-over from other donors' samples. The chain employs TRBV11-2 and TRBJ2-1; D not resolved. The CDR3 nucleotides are TGTGCCAGCAGCTTAGGGGGCTACAATGAGCAGTTCTTC. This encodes CASSLGGYNEQFF.